This TCR beta chain was observed in a study of T-cell memory formation after mild COVID-19. Study-wide context: Among the donors, TCR clusters were largely specific to each donor. Whole-study results and caveats: The second-wave clones peaking on day 37 were not confirmed as SARS-CoV-2-specific. Chiefly within CM and EM were the contracting CD4+ clones; CD8+ ones were within EMRA. Clones contracting over day 15 to 85 were CD4/CD8 balanced, with later expanders leaning CD4+.

Germline V CDR1 and CDR2: LGHNA, YNFKEQ. The CDR3 is 17 amino acids. V shed 1 base, J shed 8 bases, and the junction held 9 bases outside the gene matches. This clonotype was seen more than once but under ten times. As yet, its antigen is unknown. In TCRdb, the 5' RACE reads were re-called with MiXCR into one record per CDR3 protein. The table has a few hundred thousand distinct CDR3 sequences, 15% to 20% seen once. The receptor comes from a man aged 18 to 35 who had mild COVID-19 (a few samples of this study predate the infection). Cell type and time point are not known. The sample was PBMCs or a T cell subset sorted from them (not recorded which). J is TRBJ2-1 and V is TRBV4-2; 12 positions match TRBD2. CDR3 amino acids: CASSQVWLAGGQDEQFF. Here the CDR3 DNA reads TGTGCCAGCAGCCAAGTCTGGCTAGCGGGGGGGCAGGATGAGCAGTTCTTC.